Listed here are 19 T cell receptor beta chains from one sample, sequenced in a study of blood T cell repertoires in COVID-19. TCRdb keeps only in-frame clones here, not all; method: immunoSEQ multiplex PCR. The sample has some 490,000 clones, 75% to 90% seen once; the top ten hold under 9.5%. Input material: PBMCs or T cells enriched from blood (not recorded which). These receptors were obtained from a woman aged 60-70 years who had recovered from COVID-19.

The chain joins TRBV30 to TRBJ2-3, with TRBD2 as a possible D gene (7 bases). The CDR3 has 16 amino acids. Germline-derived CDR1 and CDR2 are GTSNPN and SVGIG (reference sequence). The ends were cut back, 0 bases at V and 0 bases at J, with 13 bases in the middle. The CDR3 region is CAWSVGSGGSTDTQYF. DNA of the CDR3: TGTGCCTGGAGTGTGGGGTCGGGGGGCAGCACAGATACGCAGTATTTT.

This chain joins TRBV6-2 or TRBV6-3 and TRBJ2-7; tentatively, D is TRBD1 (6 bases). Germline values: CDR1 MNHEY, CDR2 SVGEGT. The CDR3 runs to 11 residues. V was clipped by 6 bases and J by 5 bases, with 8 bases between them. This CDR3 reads CASSDRNEQYV. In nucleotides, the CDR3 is TGTGCCAGCAGCGACAGGAACGAGCAGTACGTC.

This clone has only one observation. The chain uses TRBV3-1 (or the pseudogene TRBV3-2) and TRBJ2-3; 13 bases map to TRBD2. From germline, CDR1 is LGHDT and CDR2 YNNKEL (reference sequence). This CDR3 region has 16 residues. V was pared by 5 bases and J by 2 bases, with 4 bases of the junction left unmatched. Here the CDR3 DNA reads TGTGCCAGCAGCGGGGGACTAGCGGGGACCACAGATACGCAGTATTTT. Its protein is CASSGGLAGTTDTQYF.

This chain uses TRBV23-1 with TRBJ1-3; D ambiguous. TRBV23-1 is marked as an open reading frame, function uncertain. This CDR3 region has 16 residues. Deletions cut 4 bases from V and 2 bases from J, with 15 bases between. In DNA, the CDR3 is TGCGCCAGCAGTCGTAACGGGAAATGGGCTGGAAACACCATATATTTT. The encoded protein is CASSRNGKWAGNTIYF.

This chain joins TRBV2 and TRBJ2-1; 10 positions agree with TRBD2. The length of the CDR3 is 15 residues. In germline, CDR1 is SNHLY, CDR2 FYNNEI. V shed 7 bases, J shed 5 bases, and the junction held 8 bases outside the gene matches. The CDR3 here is CASTERGLANNEQFF. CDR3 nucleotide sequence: TGTGCCAGCACCGAGAGGGGACTAGCGAACAATGAGCAGTTCTTC.

CDR3: CASSPMTDLPGEQYF. CDR3 bases: TGTGCCAGCAGCCCAATGACGGACTTACCGGGGGAGCAGTACTTC. The chain uses TRBV9 and TRBJ2-7, with a weak D call TRBD2 (5 bases). The germline V gene has CDR1 SGDLS and CDR2 YYNGEE. The V end was cut by 4 bases, the J end by 7 bases, with 21 bases between. CDR3 length equals 15 residues.

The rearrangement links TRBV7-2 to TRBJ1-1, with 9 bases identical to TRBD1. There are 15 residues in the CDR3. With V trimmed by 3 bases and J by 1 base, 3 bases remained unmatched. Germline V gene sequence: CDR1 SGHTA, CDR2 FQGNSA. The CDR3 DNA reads TGTGCCAGCAGCTTCGCGGGACAGGGGAACACTGAAGCTTTCTTT. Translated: CASSFAGQGNTEAFF.

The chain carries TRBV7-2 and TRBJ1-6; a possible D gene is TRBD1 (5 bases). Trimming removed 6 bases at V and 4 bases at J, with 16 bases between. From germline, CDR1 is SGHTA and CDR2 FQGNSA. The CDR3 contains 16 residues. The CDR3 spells CASSHDRALYNSPLHF. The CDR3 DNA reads TGTGCCAGCAGTCACGACAGAGCCTTATATAATTCACCCCTCCACTTT.

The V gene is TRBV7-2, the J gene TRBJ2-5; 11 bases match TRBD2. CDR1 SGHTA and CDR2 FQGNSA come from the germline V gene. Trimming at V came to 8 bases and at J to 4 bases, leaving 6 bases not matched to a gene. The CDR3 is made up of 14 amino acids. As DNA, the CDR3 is TGTGCCAGCGGCTCGACTAGCGGGGTAGAGACCCAGTACTTC. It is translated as CASGSTSGVETQYF.

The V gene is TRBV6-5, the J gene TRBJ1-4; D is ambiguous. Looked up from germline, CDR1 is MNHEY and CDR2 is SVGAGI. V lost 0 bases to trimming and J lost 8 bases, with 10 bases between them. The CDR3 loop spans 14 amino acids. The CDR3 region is CASSYSWSGEKLFF. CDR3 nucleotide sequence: TGTGCCAGCAGTTACTCGTGGTCCGGGGAAAAACTGTTTTTT.

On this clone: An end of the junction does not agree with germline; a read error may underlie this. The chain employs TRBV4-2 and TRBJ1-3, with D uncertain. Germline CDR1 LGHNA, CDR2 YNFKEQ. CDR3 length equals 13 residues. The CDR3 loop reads CASSQDLTGSPNF. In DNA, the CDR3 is TGTGCCAGCAGCCAAGACCTAACCGGGTCCCCAAATTTT.

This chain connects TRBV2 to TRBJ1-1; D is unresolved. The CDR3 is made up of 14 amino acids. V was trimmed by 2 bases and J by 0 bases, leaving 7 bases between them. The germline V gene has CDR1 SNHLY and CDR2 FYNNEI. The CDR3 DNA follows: TGTGCCAGCAGTGAAACTAGGATGAACACTGAAGCTTTCTTT. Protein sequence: CASSETRMNTEAFF.

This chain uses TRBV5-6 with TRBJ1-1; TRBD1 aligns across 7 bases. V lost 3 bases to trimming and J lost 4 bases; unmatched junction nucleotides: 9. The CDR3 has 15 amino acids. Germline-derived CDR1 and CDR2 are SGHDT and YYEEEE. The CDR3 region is CASSSSQGLVTEAFF. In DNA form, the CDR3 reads TGTGCCAGCAGCTCATCACAGGGGCTGGTCACTGAAGCTTTCTTT.

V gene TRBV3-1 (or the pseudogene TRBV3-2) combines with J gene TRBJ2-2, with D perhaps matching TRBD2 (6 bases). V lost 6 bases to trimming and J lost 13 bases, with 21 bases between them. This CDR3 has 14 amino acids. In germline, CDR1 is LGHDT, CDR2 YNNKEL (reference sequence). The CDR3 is CASSPFWGGEGLFF. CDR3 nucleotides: TGTGCCAGCAGTCCCTTTTGGGGCGGGGAAGGGCTGTTTTTT.

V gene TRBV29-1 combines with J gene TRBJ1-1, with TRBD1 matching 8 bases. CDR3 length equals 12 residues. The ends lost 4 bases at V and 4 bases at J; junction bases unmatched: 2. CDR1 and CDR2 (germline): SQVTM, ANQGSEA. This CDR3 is CSVGTGSTEAFF. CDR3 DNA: TGCAGCGTTGGGACAGGGAGCACTGAAGCTTTCTTT.

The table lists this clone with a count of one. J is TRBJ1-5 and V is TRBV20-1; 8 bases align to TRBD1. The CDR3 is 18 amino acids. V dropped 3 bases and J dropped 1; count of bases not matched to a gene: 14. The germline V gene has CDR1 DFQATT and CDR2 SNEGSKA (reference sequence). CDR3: CSASRASRGQGSNQPQHF. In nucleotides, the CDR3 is TGCAGTGCTAGTAGGGCCTCTAGAGGACAGGGCAGCAATCAGCCCCAGCATTTT.

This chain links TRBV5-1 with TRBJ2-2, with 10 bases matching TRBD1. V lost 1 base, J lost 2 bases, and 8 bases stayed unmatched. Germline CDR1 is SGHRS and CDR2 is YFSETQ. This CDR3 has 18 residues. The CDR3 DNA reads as TGCGCCAGCAGCTTGTTGCCTGGACAGGGGGTAAACACCGGGGAGCTGTTTTTT. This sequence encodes CASSLLPGQGVNTGELFF.

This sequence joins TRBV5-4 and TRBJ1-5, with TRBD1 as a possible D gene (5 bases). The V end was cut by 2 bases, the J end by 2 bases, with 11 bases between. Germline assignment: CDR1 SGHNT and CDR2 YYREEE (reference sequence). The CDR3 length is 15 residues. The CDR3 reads CASSFSGGGNQPQHF. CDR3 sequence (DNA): TGTGCCAGCAGCTTCTCGGGGGGGGGCAATCAGCCCCAGCATTTT.

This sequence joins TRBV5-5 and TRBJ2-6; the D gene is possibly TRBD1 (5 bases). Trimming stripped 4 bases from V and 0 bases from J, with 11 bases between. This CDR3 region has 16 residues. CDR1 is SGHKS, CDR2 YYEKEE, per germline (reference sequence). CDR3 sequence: CASSTGPTSGANVLTF. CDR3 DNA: TGTGCCAGCAGCACAGGTCCCACCTCTGGGGCCAACGTCCTGACTTTC.